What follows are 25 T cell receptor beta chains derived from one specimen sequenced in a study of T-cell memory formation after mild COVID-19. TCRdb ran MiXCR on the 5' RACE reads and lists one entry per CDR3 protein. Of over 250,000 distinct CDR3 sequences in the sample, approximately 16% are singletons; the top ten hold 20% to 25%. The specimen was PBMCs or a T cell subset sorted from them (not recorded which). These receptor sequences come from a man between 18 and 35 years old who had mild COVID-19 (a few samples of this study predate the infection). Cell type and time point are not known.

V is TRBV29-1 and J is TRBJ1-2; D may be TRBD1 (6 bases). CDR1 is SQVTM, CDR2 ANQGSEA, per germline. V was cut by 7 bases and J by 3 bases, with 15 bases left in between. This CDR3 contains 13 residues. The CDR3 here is CSGGAGRHYGYTF. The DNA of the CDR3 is TGCAGCGGGGGGGCAGGGAGGCACTATGGCTACACCTTC.

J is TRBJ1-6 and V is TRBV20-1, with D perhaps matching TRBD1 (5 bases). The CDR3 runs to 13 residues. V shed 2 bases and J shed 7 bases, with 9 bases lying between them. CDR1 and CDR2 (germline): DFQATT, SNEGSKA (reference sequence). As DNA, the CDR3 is TGCAGTGCTAGACAGGGCTGGAATTCACCCCTCCACTTT. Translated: CSARQGWNSPLHF.

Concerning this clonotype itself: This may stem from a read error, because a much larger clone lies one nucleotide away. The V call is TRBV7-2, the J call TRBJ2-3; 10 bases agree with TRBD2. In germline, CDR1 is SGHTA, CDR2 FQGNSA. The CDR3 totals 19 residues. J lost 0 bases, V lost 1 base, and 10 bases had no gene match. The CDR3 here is CASSLGLAGDPSSTDTQYF. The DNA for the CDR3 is TGTGCCAGCAGCTTAGGGCTAGCGGGGGACCCTTCTAGCACAGATACGCAGTATTTT.

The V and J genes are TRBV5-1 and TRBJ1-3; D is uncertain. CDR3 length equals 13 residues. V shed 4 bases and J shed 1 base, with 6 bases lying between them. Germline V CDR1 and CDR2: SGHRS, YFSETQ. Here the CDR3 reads CASSVRSGNTIYF. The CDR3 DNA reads TGCGCCAGCAGCGTCCGGTCTGGAAACACCATATATTTT.

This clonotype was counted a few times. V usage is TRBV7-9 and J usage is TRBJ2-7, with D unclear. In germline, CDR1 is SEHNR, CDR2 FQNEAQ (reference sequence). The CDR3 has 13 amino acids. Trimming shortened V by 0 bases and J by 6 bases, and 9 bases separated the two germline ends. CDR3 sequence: CASSLAPGFEQYV. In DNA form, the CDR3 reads TGTGCCAGCAGCTTAGCGCCCGGGTTCGAGCAGTACGTC.

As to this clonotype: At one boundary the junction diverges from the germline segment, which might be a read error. CDR3 nucleotide sequence: TGTGCCAGCAGCGGGGGGGCTGGACTGCTTCCGTTATTC. Encoded protein: CASSGGAGLLPLF. The chain recombines TRBV4-2 with TRBJ2-1, with a possible D match to TRBD2 (7 bases). The CDR3 is made up of 13 amino acids. The germline V gene has CDR1 LGHNA and CDR2 YNFKEQ.

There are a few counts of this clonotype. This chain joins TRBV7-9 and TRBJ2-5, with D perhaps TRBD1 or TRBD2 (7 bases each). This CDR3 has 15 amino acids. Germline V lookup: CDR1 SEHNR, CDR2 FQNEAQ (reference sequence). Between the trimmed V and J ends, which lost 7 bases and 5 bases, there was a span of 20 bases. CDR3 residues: CASIQGDYLWETQYF. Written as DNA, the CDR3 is TGTGCCAGCATCCAGGGGGACTACCTGTGGGAGACCCAGTACTTC.

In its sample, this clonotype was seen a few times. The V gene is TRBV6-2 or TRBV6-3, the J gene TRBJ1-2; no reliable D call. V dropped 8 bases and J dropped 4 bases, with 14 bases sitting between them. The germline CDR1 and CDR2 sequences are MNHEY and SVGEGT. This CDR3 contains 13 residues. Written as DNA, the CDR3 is TGTGCCAGCCGCCGGTTTGATACCTATGGCTACACCTTC. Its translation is CASRRFDTYGYTF.

The CDR3 sequence is CASSLWTGAGELFF. CDR3 bases: TGCGCCAGCAGCCTATGGACTGGTGCCGGGGAGCTGTTTTTT. This chain links TRBV4-3 with TRBJ2-2; possible D gene TRBD2, 5 bases. Trimming stripped 4 bases from V and 6 bases from J, with 12 bases between. In germline, CDR1 is LGHNA, CDR2 YSLEER. The CDR3 is made up of 14 amino acids.

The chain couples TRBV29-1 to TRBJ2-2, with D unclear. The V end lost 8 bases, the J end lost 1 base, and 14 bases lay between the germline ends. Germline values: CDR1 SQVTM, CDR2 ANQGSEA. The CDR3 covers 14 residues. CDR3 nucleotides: TGCAGCAAGAGCTACCTAGTGAACACCGGGGAGCTGTTTTTT. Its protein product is CSKSYLVNTGELFF.

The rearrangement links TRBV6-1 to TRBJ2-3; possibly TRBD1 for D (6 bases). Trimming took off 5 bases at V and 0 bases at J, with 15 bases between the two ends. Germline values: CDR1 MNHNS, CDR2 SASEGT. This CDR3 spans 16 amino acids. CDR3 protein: CASSLHRARSTDTQYF. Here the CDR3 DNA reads TGTGCCAGCAGTCTACACAGGGCCCGTAGCACAGATACGCAGTATTTT.

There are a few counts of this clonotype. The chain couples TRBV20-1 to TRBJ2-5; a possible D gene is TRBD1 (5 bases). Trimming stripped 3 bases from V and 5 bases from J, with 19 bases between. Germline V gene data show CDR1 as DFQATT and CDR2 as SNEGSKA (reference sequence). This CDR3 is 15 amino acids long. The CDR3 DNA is TGCAGTGCTAGTGGGGCACAGTGGGGATCGGAGACCCAGTACTTC. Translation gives CSASGAQWGSETQYF.

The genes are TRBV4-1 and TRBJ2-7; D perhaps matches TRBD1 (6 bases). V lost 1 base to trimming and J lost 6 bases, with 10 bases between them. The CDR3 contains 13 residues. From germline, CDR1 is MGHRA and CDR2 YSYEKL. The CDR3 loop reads CASSQAGEIEQYF. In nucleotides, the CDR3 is TGCGCCAGCAGCCAAGCAGGGGAGATCGAGCAGTACTTC.

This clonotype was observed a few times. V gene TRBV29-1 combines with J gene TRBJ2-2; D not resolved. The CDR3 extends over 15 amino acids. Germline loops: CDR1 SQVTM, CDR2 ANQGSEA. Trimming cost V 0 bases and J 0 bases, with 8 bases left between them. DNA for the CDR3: TGCAGCGTTGAAGAACTCTTCTCGAACACCGGGGAGCTGTTTTTT. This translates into CSVEELFSNTGELFF.

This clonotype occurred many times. The CDR3 DNA sequence: TGTGCCAGTAGTATACGGGAACAAATTGAGTATGGCTACACCTTC. This codes for CASSIREQIEYGYTF. The V call is TRBV19, the J call TRBJ1-2; no clear D. With 2 bases removed from V and 5 bases from J, the gap between germline ends came to 15 bases. The germline gives CDR1 LNHDA, CDR2 SQIVND (reference sequence). The CDR3 length is 15 residues. Together with reference TRBV19 and TRBJ1-2, the CDR3 gives the full variable domain: DGGITQSPKYLFRKEGQNVTLSCEQNLNHDAMYWYRQDPGQGLRLIYYSQIVNDFQKGDIAEGYSVSREKKESFPLTVTSAQKNPTAFYLCASSIREQIEYGYTFGSGTRLTVV.

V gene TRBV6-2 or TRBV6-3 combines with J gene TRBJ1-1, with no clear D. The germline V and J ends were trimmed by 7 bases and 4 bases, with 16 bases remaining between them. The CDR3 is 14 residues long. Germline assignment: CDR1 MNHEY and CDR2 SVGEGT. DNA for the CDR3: TGTGCCAGCAAAGTGGAGGCGCAAGGCACTGAAGCTTTCTTT. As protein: CASKVEAQGTEAFF.

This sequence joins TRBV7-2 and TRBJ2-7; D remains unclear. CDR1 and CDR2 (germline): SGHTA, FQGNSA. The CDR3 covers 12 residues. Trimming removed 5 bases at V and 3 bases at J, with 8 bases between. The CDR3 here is CASSLNFYEQYF. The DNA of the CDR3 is TGTGCCAGCAGCCTCAATTTCTACGAGCAGTACTTC.

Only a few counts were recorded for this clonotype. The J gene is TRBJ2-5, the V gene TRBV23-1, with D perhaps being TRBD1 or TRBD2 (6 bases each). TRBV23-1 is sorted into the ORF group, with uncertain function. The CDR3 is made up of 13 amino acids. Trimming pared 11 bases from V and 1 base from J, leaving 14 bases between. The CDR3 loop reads CARRGALQETQYF. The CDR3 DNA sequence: TGCGCCCGGAGGGGGGCGCTCCAAGAGACCCAGTACTTC.

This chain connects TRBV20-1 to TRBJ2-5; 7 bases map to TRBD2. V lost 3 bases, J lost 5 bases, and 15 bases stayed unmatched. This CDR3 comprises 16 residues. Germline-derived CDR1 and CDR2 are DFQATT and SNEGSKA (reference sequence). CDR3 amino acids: CSARIGGSSGKETQYF. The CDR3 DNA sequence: TGCAGTGCTAGGATTGGCGGGAGTTCTGGGAAGGAGACCCAGTACTTC.

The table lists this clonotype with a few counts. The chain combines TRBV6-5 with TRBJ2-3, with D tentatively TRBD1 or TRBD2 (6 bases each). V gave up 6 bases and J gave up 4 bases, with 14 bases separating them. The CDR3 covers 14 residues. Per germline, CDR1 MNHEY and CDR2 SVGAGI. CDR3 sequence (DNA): TGTGCCAGCAGACTTCCCGGGGGCCCAGATACGCAGTATTTT. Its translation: CASRLPGGPDTQYF.

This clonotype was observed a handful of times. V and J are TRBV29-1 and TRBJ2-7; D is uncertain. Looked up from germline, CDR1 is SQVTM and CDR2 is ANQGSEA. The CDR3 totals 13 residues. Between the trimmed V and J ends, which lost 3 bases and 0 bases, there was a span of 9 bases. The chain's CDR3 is CSVEDPSSYEQYF. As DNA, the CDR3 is TGCAGCGTTGAGGACCCGAGCTCCTACGAGCAGTACTTC.

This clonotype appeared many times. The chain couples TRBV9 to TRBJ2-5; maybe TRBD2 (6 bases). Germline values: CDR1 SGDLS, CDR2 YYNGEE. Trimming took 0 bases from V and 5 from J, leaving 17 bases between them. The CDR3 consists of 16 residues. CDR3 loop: CASSVGGAHWWETQYF. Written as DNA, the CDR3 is TGTGCCAGCAGCGTAGGCGGGGCCCATTGGTGGGAGACCCAGTACTTC.

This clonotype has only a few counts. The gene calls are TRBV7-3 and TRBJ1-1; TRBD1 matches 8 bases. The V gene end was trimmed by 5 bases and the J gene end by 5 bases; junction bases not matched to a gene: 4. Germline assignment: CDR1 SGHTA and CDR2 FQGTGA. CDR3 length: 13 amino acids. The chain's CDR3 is CASSTDRGTEAFF. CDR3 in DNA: TGTGCCAGCAGCACAGACAGGGGTACTGAAGCTTTCTTT.

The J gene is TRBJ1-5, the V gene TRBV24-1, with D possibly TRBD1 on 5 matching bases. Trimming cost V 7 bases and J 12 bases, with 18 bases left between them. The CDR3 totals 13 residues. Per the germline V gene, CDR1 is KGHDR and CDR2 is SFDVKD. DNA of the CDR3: TGTGCCACCAGCGCTCACCCGGACGGACACCAGCATTTT. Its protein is CATSAHPDGHQHF.

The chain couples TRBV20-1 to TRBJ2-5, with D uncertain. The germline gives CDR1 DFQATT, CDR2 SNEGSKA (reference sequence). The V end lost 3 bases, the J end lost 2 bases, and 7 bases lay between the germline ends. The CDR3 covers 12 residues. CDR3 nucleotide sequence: TGCAGTGCTAGTCTGGGACAAGAGACCCAGTACTTC. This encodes CSASLGQETQYF.